The source of this TCR beta chain is a study of blood T cell repertoires in COVID-19. TCRdb's copy holds only in-frame clones and misses some; the assay was immunoSEQ multiplex PCR. In the table there are roughly 250,000 clones, 80% to 90% of which are singletons. Trimming removed 3 bases from V and 6 bases from J, with 9 bases in between. This CDR3 spans 14 amino acids. Germline CDR1 reads LGHNA; CDR2 reads YNFKEQ. This receptor was identified in a man aged 40-49 years who had recovered from COVID-19. This chain uses TRBV4-2 with TRBJ1-6; D is uncertain. Sequenced sample: PBMCs or T cells enriched from blood (not recorded which). CDR3 residues: CASSQGQSNSPLHF. CDR3 bases: TGTGCCAGCAGCCAGGGCCAATCTAATTCACCCCTCCACTTT.